Sequencing of this TCR beta chain was carried out in a study of radiotherapy plus CTLA-4 blockade in lung cancer. Turning to the study itself: Objective responses arose in approximately 17% of patients, and approximately 31% experienced disease control. The study's findings and limits: Blood saw expansion of tumor-derived TCR clones after radiotherapy plus ipilimumab. The authors reported that early blood T cell clone dynamics, with interferon-beta, best predicted response.

TCRdb keeps only in-frame clones here, not all; method: immunoSEQ multiplex PCR. Of 50,000 to 65,000 clones in the sample, around 85% were seen once. Chemo-refractory metastatic non-small-cell lung cancer patients received focal radiation with ipilimumab CTLA-4 blockade. The CDR3 is 15 residues long. V shed 1 base, J shed 1 base, and the junction held 2 bases outside the gene matches. CDR1 and CDR2 (germline): SGHAT, FQNNGV. Comment on this clone: What it recognizes is unknown.

The sample was peripheral blood, taken from a patient treated with radiotherapy plus ipilimumab. The TCR sequence derives from a human donor with non-small cell lung cancer who had a complete response to radiotherapy plus ipilimumab. The gene calls are TRBV11-2 and TRBJ2-5; TRBD2 matches 8 bases. The CDR3 loop reads CASSLGSGSQETQYF. DNA for the CDR3: TGTGCCAGCAGCTTAGGGAGCGGGAGCCAAGAGACCCAGTACTTC. Full variable domain (outside the CDR3, taken from reference TRBV11-2 and TRBJ2-5): EAGVAQSPRYKIIEKRQSVAFWCNPISGHATLYWYQQILGQGPKLLIQFQNNGVVDDSQLPKDRFSAERLKGVDSTLKIQPAKLEDSAVYLCASSLGSGSQETQYFGPGTRLLVL.